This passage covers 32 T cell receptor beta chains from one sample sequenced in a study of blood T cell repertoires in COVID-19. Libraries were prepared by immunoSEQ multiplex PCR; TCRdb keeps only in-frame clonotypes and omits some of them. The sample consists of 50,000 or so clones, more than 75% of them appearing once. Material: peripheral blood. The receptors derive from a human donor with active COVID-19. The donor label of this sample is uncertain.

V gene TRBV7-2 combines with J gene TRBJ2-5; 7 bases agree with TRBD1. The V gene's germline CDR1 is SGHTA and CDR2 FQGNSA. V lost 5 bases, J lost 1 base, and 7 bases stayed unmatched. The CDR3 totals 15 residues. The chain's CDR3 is CASSPRQGFQETQYF. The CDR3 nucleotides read TGTGCCAGCAGCCCAAGACAGGGTTTCCAAGAGACCCAGTACTTC.

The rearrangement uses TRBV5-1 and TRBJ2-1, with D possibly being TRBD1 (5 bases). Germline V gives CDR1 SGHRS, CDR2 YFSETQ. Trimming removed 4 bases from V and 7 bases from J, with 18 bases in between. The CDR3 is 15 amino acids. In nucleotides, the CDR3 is TGCGCCAGCAGCGACCCGGCGACAGCTTTAAATGAGCAGTTCTTC. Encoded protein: CASSDPATALNEQFF.

The DNA of the CDR3 is TGTGCCAGCAGCGTAGGGACTAGCGGGGGTTGGACAGATACGCAGTATTTT. Encoded protein: CASSVGTSGGWTDTQYF. The V gene is TRBV9, the J gene TRBJ2-3; TRBD2 matches at 13 bases. Germline lookup yields CDR1 SGDLS and CDR2 YYNGEE. J was trimmed by 3 bases and V by 0 bases; bases with no gene match: 4. The CDR3 has 17 residues.

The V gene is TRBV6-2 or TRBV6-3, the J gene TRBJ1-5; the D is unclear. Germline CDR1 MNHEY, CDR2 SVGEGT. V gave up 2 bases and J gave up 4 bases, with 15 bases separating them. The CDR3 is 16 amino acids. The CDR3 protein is CASSYEGSGLNQPQHF. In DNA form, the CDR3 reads TGTGCCAGCAGTTACGAGGGCTCGGGCCTTAATCAGCCCCAGCATTTT.

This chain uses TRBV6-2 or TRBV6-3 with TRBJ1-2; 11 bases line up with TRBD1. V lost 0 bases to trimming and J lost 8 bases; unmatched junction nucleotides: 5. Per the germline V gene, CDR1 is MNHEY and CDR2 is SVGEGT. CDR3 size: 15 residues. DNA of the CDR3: TGTGCCAGCAGTTACTCTGGACAGGGGGCGCGAGGCTACACCTTC. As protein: CASSYSGQGARGYTF.

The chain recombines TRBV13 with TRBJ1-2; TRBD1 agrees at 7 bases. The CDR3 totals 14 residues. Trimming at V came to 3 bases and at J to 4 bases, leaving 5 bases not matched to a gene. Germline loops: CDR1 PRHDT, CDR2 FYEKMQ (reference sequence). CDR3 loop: CASSFGTAVYGYTF. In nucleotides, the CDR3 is TGTGCCAGCAGCTTTGGGACAGCAGTCTATGGCTACACCTTC.

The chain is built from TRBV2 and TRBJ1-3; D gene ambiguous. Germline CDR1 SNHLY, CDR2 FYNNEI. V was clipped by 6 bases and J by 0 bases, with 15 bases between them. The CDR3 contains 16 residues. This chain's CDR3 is CASSRESATSGNTIYF. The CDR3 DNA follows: TGTGCCAGCAGCCGAGAATCTGCCACCTCTGGAAACACCATATATTTT.

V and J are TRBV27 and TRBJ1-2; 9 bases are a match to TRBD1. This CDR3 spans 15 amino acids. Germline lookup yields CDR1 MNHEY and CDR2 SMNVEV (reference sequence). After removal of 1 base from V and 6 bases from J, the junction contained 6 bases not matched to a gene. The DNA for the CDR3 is TGTGCCAGCAGTTTATGGGGACAGGGAGGGAATGGCTACACCTTC. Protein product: CASSLWGQGGNGYTF.

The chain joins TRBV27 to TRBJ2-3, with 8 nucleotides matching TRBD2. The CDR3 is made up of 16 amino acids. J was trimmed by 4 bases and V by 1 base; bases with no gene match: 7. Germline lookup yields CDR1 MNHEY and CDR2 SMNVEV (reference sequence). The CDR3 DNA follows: TGTGCCAGCAGTTTATTCGCGGGGGGCCTTTCAGATACGCAGTATTTT. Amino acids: CASSLFAGGLSDTQYF.

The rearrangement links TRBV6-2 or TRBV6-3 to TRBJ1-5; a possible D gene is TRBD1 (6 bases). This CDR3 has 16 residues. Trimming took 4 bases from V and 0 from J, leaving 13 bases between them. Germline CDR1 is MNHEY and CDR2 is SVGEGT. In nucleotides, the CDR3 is TGTGCCAGCAGTTCACAGGGCTACCTTAGCAATCAGCCCCAGCATTTT. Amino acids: CASSSQGYLSNQPQHF.

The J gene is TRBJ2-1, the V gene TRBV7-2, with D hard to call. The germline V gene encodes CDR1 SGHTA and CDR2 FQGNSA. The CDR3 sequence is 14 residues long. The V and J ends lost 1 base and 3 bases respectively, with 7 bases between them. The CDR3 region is CASSLGVSYNEQFF. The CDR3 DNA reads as TGTGCCAGCAGCTTAGGAGTTAGCTACAATGAGCAGTTCTTC.

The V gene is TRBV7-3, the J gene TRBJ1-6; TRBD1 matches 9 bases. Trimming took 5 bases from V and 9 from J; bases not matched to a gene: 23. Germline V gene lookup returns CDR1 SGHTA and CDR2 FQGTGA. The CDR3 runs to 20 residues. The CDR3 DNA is TGTGCCAGCAGCCGACGGATGCGGGACAGGGTTATAATTTTCTGTTCACCCCTCCACTTT. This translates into CASSRRMRDRVIIFCSPLHF.

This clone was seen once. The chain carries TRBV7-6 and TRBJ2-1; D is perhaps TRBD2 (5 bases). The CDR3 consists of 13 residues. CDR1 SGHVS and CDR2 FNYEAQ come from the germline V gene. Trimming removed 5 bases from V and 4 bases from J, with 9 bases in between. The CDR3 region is CASSPTGYNEQFF. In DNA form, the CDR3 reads TGTGCCAGCAGCCCTACGGGGTACAATGAGCAGTTCTTC.

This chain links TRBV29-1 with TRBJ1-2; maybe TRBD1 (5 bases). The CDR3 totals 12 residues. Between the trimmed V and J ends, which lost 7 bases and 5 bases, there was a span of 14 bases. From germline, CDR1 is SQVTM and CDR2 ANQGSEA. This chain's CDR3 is CSAGGGEYGYTF. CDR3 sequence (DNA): TGCAGCGCTGGGGGAGGGGAATATGGCTACACCTTC.

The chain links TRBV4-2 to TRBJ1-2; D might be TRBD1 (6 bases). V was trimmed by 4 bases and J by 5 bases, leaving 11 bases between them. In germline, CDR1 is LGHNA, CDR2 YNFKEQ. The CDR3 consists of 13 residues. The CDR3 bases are TGTGCCAGCAGCCCCGGACAGATATATGGCTACACCTTC. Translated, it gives CASSPGQIYGYTF.

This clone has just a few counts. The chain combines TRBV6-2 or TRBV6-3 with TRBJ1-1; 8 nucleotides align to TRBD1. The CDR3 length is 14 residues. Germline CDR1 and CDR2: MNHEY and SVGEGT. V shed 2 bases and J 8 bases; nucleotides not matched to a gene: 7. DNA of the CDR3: TGTGCCAGCAGTTACAACACAGGGGGGAAAGAAGCTTTCTTT. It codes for CASSYNTGGKEAFF.

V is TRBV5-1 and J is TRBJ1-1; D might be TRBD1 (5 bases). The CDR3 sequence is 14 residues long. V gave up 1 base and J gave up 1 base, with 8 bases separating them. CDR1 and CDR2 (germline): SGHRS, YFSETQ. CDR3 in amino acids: CASSLRQQNTEAFF. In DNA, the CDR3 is TGCGCCAGCAGCTTGAGACAGCAGAACACTGAAGCTTTCTTT.

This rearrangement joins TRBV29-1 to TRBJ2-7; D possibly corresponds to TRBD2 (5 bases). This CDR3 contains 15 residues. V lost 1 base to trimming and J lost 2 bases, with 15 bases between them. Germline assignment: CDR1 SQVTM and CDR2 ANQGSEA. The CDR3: CSVEGGEGAPYEQYF. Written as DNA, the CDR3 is TGCAGCGTTGAAGGAGGCGAGGGAGCCCCCTACGAGCAGTACTTC.

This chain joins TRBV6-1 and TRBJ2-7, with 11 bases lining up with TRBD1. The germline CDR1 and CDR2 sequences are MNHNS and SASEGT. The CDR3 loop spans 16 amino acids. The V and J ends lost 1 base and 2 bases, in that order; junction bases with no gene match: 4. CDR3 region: CASSEGGQGGTYEQYF. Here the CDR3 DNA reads TGTGCCAGCAGTGAAGGGGGACAGGGGGGGACCTACGAGCAGTACTTC.

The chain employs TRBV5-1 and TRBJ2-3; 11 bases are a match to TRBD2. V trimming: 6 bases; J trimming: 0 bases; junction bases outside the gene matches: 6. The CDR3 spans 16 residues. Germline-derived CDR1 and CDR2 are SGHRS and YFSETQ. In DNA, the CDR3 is TGCGCCAGCACACTAGCGGGGGATCCCAGCACAGATACGCAGTATTTT. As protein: CASTLAGDPSTDTQYF.

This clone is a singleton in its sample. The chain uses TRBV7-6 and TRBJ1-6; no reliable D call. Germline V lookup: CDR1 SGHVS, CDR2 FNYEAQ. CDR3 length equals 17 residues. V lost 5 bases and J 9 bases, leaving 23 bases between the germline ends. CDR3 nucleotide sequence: TGTGCCAGCAGCCAAACCTCCTCGGGAGTTTTGGGTTCACCCCTCCACTTT. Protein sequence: CASSQTSSGVLGSPLHF.

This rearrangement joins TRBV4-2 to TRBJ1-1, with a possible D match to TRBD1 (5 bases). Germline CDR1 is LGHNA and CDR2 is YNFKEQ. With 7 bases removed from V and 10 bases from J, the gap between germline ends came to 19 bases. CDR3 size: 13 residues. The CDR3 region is CASTPGTGRTAFF. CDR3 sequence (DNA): TGTGCCAGCACGCCAGGGACTGGTAGGACAGCTTTCTTT.

This chain's CDR3 is CASSVGKLAGVLGETQYF. The CDR3 DNA follows: TGTGCCAGCAGCGTCGGAAAACTAGCGGGGGTTCTTGGGGAGACCCAGTACTTC. The chain joins TRBV9 to TRBJ2-5; 11 positions agree with TRBD2. J gave up 5 bases and V 2 bases, and 14 bases lay outside the gene matches. Germline CDR1 reads SGDLS; CDR2 reads YYNGEE. The CDR3 is 18 amino acids.

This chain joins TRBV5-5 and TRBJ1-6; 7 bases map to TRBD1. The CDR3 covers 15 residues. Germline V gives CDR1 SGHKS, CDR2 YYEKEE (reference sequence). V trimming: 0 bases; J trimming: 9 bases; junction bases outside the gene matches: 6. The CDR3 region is CASSLGQGIGSPLHF. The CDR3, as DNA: TGTGCCAGCAGCTTGGGACAGGGAATAGGTTCACCCCTCCACTTT.

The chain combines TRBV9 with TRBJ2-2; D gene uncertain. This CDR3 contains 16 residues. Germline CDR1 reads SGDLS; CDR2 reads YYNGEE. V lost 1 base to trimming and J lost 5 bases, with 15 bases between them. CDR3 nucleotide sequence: TGTGCCAGCAGCGTATTCGTGGCTCCGCAAACCGGGGAGCTGTTTTTT. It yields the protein CASSVFVAPQTGELFF.

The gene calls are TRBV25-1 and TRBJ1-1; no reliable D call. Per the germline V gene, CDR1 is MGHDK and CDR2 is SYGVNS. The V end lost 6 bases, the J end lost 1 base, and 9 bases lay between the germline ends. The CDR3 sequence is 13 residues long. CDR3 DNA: TGTGCCAGCAGCCCACAAAAGAACACTGAAGCTTTCTTT. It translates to CASSPQKNTEAFF.

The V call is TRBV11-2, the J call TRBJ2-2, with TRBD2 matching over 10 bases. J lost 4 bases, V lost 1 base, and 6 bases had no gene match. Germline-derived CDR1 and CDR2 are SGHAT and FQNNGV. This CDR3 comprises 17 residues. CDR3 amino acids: CASSLVNLAGVTGELFF. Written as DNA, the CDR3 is TGTGCCAGCAGCTTAGTTAACCTAGCGGGGGTCACCGGGGAGCTGTTTTTT.

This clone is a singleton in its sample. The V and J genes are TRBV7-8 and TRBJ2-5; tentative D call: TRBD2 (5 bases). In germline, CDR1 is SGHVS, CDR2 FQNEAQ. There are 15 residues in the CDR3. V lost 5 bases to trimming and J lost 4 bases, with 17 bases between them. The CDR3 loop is CASSGRTPGIETQYF. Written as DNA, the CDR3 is TGTGCCAGCAGCGGGCGTACTCCCGGGATAGAGACCCAGTACTTC. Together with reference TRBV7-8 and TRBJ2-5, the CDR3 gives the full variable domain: GAGVSQSPRYKVAKRGQDVALRCDPISGHVSLFWYQQALGQGPEFLTYFQNEAQLDKSGLPSDRFFAERPEGSVSTLKIQRTQQEDSAVYLCASSGRTPGIETQYFGPGTRLLVL.

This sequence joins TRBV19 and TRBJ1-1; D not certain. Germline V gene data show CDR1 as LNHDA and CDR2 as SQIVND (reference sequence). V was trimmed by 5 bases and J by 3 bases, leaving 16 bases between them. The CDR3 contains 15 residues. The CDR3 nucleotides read TGTGCCAGTAGTCCCGGACGGGATCCCTACACTGAAGCTTTCTTT. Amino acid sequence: CASSPGRDPYTEAFF.

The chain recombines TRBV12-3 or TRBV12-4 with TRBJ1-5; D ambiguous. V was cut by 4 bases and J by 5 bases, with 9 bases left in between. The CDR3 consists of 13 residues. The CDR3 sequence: CASSSMEDQPQHF. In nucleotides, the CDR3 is TGTGCCAGCAGTTCGATGGAGGATCAGCCCCAGCATTTT.

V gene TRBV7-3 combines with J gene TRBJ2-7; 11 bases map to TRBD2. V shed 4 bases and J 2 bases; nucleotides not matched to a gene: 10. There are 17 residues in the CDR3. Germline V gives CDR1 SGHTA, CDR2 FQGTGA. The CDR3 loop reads CASSSGSGTSGAYEQYF. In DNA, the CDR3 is TGTGCCAGCAGCTCAGGATCCGGGACTAGCGGTGCCTACGAGCAGTACTTC.

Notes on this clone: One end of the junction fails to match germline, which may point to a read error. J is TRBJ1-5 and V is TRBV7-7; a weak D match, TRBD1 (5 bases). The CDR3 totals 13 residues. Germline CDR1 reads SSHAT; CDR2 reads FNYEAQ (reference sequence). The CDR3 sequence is CASSLGANQPQHF. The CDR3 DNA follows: TGTGCTAGCAGCTTAGGGGCGAATCAGCCCCAGCATTTT.